A single sample is the source of the 6 T cell receptor beta chains below, sequenced in a study of blood T cell repertoires in COVID-19. The repertoire was sequenced with immunoSEQ multiplex PCR; TCRdb's copy has only in-frame clones and lacks some. Of about 170,000 clones listed, roughly 85% are singletons. What was sequenced was peripheral blood. The receptors were sampled from a human donor with acute or convalescent COVID-19. The donor label of this sample is uncertain.

The rearrangement joins TRBV25-1 to TRBJ2-5; D is ambiguous. Per germline, CDR1 MGHDK and CDR2 SYGVNS. V gave up 2 bases and J gave up 2 bases, with 12 bases separating them. The CDR3 sequence is 15 residues long. CDR3 sequence (DNA): TGTGCCAGCAGTGAAGGGTCAGGCCGACAAGAGACCCAGTACTTC. It encodes CASSEGSGRQETQYF.

The chain combines TRBV7-9 with TRBJ1-1; D remains unclear. This CDR3 has 14 residues. Germline assignment: CDR1 SEHNR and CDR2 FQNEAQ (reference sequence). V gave up 5 bases and J gave up 5 bases, with 15 bases separating them. The CDR3 DNA is TGTGCCAGCAGCCCGTCAAGGAGGGTGACTGAAGCTTTCTTT. Translated: CASSPSRRVTEAFF. Variable domain in full (rest from reference TRBV7-9 and TRBJ1-1): DTGVSQNPRHKITKRGQNVTFRCDPISEHNRLYWYRQTLGQGPEFLTYFQNEAQLEKSRLLSDRFSAERPKGSFSTLEIQRTEQGDSAMYLCASSPSRRVTEAFFGQGTRLTVV.

The V gene is TRBV5-1, the J gene TRBJ1-6; the match to TRBD1 covers 9 bases. The CDR3 spans 15 residues. Trimming at V came to 4 bases and at J to 9 bases, leaving 8 bases not matched to a gene. Germline V gene sequence: CDR1 SGHRS, CDR2 YFSETQ. CDR3: CASSTTGTGPSPLHF. Here the CDR3 DNA reads TGCGCCAGCAGCACCACCGGGACAGGGCCTTCACCCCTCCACTTT.

This chain connects TRBV28 to TRBJ2-7; 9 bases line up with TRBD1. Germline trimming cut 10 bases from V and 1 base from J; bases unmatched to any gene: 11. Germline V gene lookup returns CDR1 MDHEN and CDR2 SYDVKM. The CDR3 runs to 15 residues. This CDR3 is CATNSQGAYSYEQYF. The DNA of the CDR3 is TGTGCCACCAACTCACAGGGGGCTTATTCCTACGAGCAGTACTTC.

V and J are TRBV18 and TRBJ1-5, with 8 bases that match TRBD1. The CDR3 has 18 residues. CDR1 and CDR2 from the germline V gene are KGHSH and LQKENI. After removal of 1 base from V and 6 bases from J, the junction contained 14 bases not matched to a gene. The CDR3 region is CASSPRVSLDREGQPQHF. The CDR3 bases are TGTGCCAGCTCACCACGAGTCTCCTTGGACAGGGAAGGTCAGCCCCAGCATTTT.

This chain connects TRBV5-4 to TRBJ2-3; TRBD2 matches 15 bases. CDR1 and CDR2 (germline): SGHNT, YYREEE (reference sequence). This CDR3 is 18 amino acids long. Unmatched junction bases numbered 10, after V lost 3 bases and J lost 5 bases. The CDR3 nucleotides are TGTGCCAGCAGCTGGGGACTAGCGGGGGGCCGTGGTGGAGATACGCAGTATTTT. Translated: CASSWGLAGGRGGDTQYF.